The 12 T cell receptor beta chains below come from one sample, sequenced in a study of T cell responses to AZD1222 COVID-19 vaccine. Assay: immunoSEQ multiplex PCR; the TCRdb copy retains only in-frame clones and omits some. The repertoire holds 140,000 or so clones, approximately 91% seen once, with less than 2% in the top ten. The material was peripheral blood, obtained 28 days after the second AZD1222 dose. These receptors came from an adult who received the AZD1222 COVID-19 vaccine.

This clone has just one count. CDR3 in DNA: TGTGCCAGCAGCTCGACTAGCGGGGGGAGCACAGATACGCAGTATTTT. Its protein product is CASSSTSGGSTDTQYF. The V gene is TRBV13, the J gene TRBJ2-3; 13 positions agree with TRBD2. Germline values: CDR1 PRHDT, CDR2 FYEKMQ (reference sequence). The CDR3 contains 16 residues. V was clipped by 4 bases and J by 0 bases; unmatched bases: 1. Full variable domain (missing parts from reference TRBV13 and TRBJ2-3): AAGVIQSPRHLIKEKRETATLKCYPIPRHDTVYWYQQGPGQDPQFLISFYEKMQSDKGSIPDRFSAQQFSDYHSELNMSSLELGDSALYFCASSSTSGGSTDTQYFGPGTRLTVL.

The gene calls are TRBV7-9 and TRBJ2-5; no firm D call. The V end lost 5 bases, the J end lost 4 bases, and 17 bases lay between the germline ends. Germline-derived CDR1 and CDR2 are SEHNR and FQNEAQ (reference sequence). This CDR3 spans 15 amino acids. The CDR3 spells CASSPFLGSRETQYF. CDR3 in DNA: TGTGCCAGCAGCCCGTTTCTAGGGTCCCGAGAGACCCAGTACTTC.

In DNA, the CDR3 is TGCAGTGCTAGTAGGGGGGTAAGCTCCTACAATGAGCAGTTCTTC. It codes for CSASRGVSSYNEQFF. This chain uses TRBV20-1 with TRBJ2-1; either TRBD1 or TRBD2 may supply D (6 bases each). V lost 3 bases and J lost 0, with 12 bases in between. Per germline, CDR1 DFQATT and CDR2 SNEGSKA (reference sequence). The CDR3 totals 15 residues.

The chain couples TRBV7-9 to TRBJ2-5; 8 nucleotides match TRBD2. CDR3 length: 15 residues. Germline V gives CDR1 SEHNR, CDR2 FQNEAQ (reference sequence). V shed 2 bases and J 5 bases; nucleotides not matched to a gene: 7. The CDR3 DNA sequence: TGTGCCAGCAGCTTAAACGGGAGGGCTATTGAGACCCAGTACTTC. It encodes CASSLNGRAIETQYF.

This clone has only one observation. The chain combines TRBV9 with TRBJ2-7; perhaps D is TRBD1 or TRBD2 (6 bases each). This CDR3 has 19 amino acids. The ends were cut back, 4 bases at V and 3 bases at J, with 29 bases in the middle. From germline, CDR1 is SGDLS and CDR2 YYNGEE. In nucleotides, the CDR3 is TGTGCCAGCAGCCCCCATCGTGTCAGGTGGGGGGCTCCCTACTACGAGCAGTACTTC. Its translation: CASSPHRVRWGAPYYEQYF.

The V call is TRBV19, the J call TRBJ1-5, with 7 bases fitting TRBD1. V was clipped by 6 bases and J by 3 bases; unmatched bases: 20. Germline CDR1 and CDR2: LNHDA and SQIVND (reference sequence). The CDR3 loop spans 19 amino acids. CDR3 nucleotides: TGTGCCAGTAGGCCAGGACAGGCGTCGATTTATTTCAACAATCAGCCCCAGCATTTT. Protein sequence: CASRPGQASIYFNNQPQHF. The full variable domain, in which reference TRBV19 and TRBJ1-5 provide the parts outside the CDR3, is DGGITQSPKYLFRKEGQNVTLSCEQNLNHDAMYWYRQDPGQGLRLIYYSQIVNDFQKGDIAEGYSVSREKKESFPLTVTSAQKNPTAFYLCASRPGQASIYFNNQPQHFGDGTRLSIL.

This clone was seen once. The chain is built from TRBV3-1 (or the pseudogene TRBV3-2) and TRBJ1-6; D is uncertain. Trimming pared 0 bases from V and 9 bases from J, leaving 15 bases between. CDR1 is LGHDT and CDR2 is YNNKEL in the germline V gene (reference sequence). The CDR3 contains 16 residues. The CDR3 spells CASSQEMSSPTSPLHF. The CDR3 region has the DNA TGTGCCAGCAGCCAAGAAATGTCATCTCCCACTTCACCCCTCCACTTT.

The rearrangement links TRBV5-1 to TRBJ2-1; D tentatively fits TRBD1 or TRBD2 (5 bases each). V was pared by 0 bases and J by 6 bases, with 10 bases between. CDR1 SGHRS and CDR2 YFSETQ come from the germline V gene. The CDR3 runs 14 residues. Here the CDR3 reads CASSLAGTVNEQFF. The CDR3 bases are TGCGCCAGCAGCTTGGCAGGGACCGTCAATGAGCAGTTCTTC.

Only one count was recorded for this clone. The genes are TRBV19 and TRBJ2-7, with 11 bases matching TRBD1. CDR1 LNHDA and CDR2 SQIVND come from the germline V gene (reference sequence). The ends lost 7 bases at V and 5 bases at J; junction bases unmatched: 7. The CDR3 has 14 residues. This CDR3 reads CASKRTGGWNEQYF. The CDR3 coding sequence is TGTGCCAGTAAGAGGACAGGGGGCTGGAACGAGCAGTACTTC.

This sequence joins TRBV10-3 and TRBJ2-7, with a weak D call TRBD1 (5 bases). V lost 2 bases, J lost 8 bases, and 13 bases lay in between. CDR1 is ENHRY, CDR2 SYGVKD, per germline. The CDR3 is made up of 13 amino acids. The CDR3 sequence: CAISEQGQTKQYF. The CDR3 DNA follows: TGTGCCATCAGTGAGCAAGGACAAACGAAGCAGTACTTC.

A note on this clone: The DNA is omitted, as the CDR3 cannot be located on it reliably, and the CDR3 follows TCRdb's listing. The chain has TRBV19 and TRBJ1-5. The CDR3 is made up of 18 amino acids, end residues included. Germline lookup yields CDR1 LNHDA and CDR2 SQIVND (reference sequence). The CDR3 reads CASKLTFGGGLSNQPQHF.

This clone came up a few times. The chain links TRBV12-3 or TRBV12-4 to TRBJ1-2, with D hard to call. The CDR3 runs to 11 residues. Between the trimmed V and J ends, which lost 3 bases and 9 bases, there was a span of 8 bases. Here the CDR3 reads CASSFAGSYTF. The CDR3, as DNA: TGTGCCAGCAGTTTCGCCGGGAGCTACACCTTC.